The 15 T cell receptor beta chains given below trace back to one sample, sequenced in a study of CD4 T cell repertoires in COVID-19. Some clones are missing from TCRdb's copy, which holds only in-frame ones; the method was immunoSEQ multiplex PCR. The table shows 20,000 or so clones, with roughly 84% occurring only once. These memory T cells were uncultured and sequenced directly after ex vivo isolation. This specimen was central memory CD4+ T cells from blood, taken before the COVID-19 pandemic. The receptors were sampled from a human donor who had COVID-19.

The CDR3 is CASSARTGANYGYTF. The DNA for the CDR3 is TGTGCCAGCAGCGCCCGGACAGGGGCTAACTATGGCTACACCTTC. The chain uses TRBV7-9 and TRBJ1-2; 9 positions agree with TRBD1. The CDR3 length is 15 residues. From germline, CDR1 is SEHNR and CDR2 FQNEAQ (reference sequence). J gave up 0 bases and V 5 bases, and 4 bases lay outside the gene matches. The entire variable domain, with the rest obtained from reference TRBV7-9 and TRBJ1-2, is as follows: DTGVSQNPRHKITKRGQNVTFRCDPISEHNRLYWYRQTLGQGPEFLTYFQNEAQLEKSRLLSDRFSAERPKGSFSTLEIQRTEQGDSAMYLCASSARTGANYGYTFGSGTRLTVV.

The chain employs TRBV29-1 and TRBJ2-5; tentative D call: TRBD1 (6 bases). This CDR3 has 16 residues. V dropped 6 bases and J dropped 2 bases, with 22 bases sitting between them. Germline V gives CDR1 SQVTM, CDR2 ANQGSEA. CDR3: CSVRRVGPDRQETQYF. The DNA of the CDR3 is TGCAGCGTCCGCCGGGTCGGGCCGGACAGACAAGAGACCCAGTACTTC.

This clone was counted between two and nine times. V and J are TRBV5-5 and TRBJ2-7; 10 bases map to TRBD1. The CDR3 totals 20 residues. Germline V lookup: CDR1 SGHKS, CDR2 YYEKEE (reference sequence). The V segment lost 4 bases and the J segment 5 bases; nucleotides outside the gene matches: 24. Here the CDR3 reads CASSPDSGTGDLVVSHEQYF. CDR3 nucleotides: TGTGCCAGCAGCCCCGACTCGGGGACAGGGGATCTGGTGGTCAGCCACGAGCAGTACTTC.

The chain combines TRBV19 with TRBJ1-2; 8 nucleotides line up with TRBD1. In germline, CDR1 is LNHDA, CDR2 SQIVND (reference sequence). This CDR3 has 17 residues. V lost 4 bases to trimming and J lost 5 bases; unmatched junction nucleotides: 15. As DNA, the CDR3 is TGTGCCAGTAGTAAGGTCTGGAACAGGGGGTTGTGGTATGGCTACACCTTC. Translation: CASSKVWNRGLWYGYTF.

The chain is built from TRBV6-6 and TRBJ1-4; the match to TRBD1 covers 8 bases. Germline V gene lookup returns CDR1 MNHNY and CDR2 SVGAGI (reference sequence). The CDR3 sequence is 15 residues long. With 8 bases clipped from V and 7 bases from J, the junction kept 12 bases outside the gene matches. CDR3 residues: CASLGRQGAGEKLFF. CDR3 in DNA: TGTGCCAGCTTGGGGCGGCAGGGGGCCGGTGAAAAACTGTTTTTT.

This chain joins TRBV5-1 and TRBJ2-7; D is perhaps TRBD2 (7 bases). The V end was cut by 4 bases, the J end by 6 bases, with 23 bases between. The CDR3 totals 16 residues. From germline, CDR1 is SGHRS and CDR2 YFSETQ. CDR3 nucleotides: TGCGCCAGCAGCCCCCCTAGTCGAGGGGGGGCGGGCGAGCAGTACTTC. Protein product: CASSPPSRGGAGEQYF.

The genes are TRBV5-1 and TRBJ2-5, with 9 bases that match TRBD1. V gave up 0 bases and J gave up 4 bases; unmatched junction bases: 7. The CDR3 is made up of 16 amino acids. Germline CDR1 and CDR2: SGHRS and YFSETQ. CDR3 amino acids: CASSLGGQGKGETQYF. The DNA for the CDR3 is TGCGCCAGCAGCTTGGGGGGACAGGGAAAGGGAGAGACCCAGTACTTC.

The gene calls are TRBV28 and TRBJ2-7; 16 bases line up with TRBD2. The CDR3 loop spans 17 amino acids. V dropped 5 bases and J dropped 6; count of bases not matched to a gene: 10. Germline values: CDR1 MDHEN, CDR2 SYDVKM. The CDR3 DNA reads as TGTGCCAGCAGTGAGAAATCGGGACTAGCGGGAGGGGGCGAGCAGTACTTC. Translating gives CASSEKSGLAGGGEQYF. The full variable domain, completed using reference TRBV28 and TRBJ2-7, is DVKVTQSSRYLVKRTGEKVFLECVQDMDHENMFWYRQDPGLGLRLIYFSYDVKMKEKGDIPEGYSVSREKKERFSLILESASTNQTSMYLCASSEKSGLAGGGEQYFGPGTRLTVT.

The CDR3 loop reads CASSSSGQGTNEQFF. DNA of the CDR3: TGCGCCAGCAGCTCTTCGGGACAGGGGACGAATGAGCAGTTCTTC. The chain employs TRBV5-1 and TRBJ2-1; 10 bases fit TRBD1. The V gene's germline CDR1 is SGHRS and CDR2 YFSETQ. V was clipped by 3 bases and J by 7 bases; unmatched bases: 7. The CDR3 is 15 residues long.

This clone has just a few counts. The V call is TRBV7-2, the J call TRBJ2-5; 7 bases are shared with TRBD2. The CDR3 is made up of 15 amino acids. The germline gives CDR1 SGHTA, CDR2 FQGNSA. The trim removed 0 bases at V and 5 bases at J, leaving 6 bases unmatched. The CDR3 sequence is CASSLALGEGETQYF. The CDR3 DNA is TGTGCCAGCAGCTTAGCATTGGGGGAGGGGGAGACCCAGTACTTC.

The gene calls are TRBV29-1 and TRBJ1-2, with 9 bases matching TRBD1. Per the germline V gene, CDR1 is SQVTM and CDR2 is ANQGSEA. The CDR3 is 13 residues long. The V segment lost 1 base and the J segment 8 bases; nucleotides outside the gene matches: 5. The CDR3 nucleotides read TGCAGCGTTGAAGTAGAGACAGGGGGAGGCTACACCTTC. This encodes CSVEVETGGGYTF.

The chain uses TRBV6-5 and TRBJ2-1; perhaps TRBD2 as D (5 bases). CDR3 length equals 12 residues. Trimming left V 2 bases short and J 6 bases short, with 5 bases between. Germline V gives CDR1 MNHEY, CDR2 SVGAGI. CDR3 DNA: TGTGCCAGCAGTTACCTAGCCAATGAGCAGTTCTTC. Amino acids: CASSYLANEQFF.

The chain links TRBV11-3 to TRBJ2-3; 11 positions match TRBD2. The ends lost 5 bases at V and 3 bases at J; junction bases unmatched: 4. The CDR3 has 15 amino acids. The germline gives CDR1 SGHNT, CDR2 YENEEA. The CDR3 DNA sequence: TGTGCCAGCAGCCCCGGGACTAGCGGTACAGATACGCAGTATTTT. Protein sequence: CASSPGTSGTDTQYF.

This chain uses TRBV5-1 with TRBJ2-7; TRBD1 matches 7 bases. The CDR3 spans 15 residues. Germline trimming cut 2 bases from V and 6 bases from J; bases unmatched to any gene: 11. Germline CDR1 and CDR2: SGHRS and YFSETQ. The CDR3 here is CASSLSSQGVGEQYF. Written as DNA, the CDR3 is TGCGCCAGCAGCTTAAGTAGCCAGGGGGTGGGCGAGCAGTACTTC. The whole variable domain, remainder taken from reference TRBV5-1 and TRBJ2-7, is KAGVTQTPRYLIKTRGQQVTLSCSPISGHRSVSWYQQTPGQGLQFLFEYFSETQRNKGNFPGRFSGRQFSNSRSEMNVSTLELGDSALYLCASSLSSQGVGEQYFGPGTRLTVT.

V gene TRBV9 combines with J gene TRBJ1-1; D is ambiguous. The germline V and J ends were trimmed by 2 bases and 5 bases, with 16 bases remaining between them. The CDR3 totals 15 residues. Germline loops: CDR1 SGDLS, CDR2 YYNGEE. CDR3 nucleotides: TGTGCCAGCAGCGTCGATCCCGGAGGAGGGACTGAAGCTTTCTTT. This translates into CASSVDPGGGTEAFF. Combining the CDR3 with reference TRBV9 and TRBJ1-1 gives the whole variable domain DSGVTQTPKHLITATGQRVTLRCSPRSGDLSVYWYQQSLDQGLQFLIQYYNGEERAKGNILERFSAQQFPDLHSELNLSSLELGDSALYFCASSVDPGGGTEAFFGQGTRLTVV.